The 30 T cell receptor beta chains below come from one sample, sequenced in a study of breast tumors, draining lymph nodes, adjacent tissues. Breast cancer patients provided tissue from their axillary draining lymph nodes. Each CDR3 protein is one row after TCRdb ran MiXCR on the multiplex PCR reads. The table shows 150,000 to 200,000 distinct CDR3 sequences, with more than 25% occurring only once. Material: axillary lymph node tissue. The source of these receptors is a female donor with breast cancer. Some clones in this sample may be carry-over from other donors' samples.

This clonotype was picked up many times. This chain uses TRBV12-5 with TRBJ2-3; 7 nucleotides align to TRBD1. V dropped 1 base and J dropped 4; count of bases not matched to a gene: 2. The CDR3 loop spans 14 amino acids. The germline CDR1 and CDR2 sequences are LGHNT and FRNRAP. The CDR3 coding sequence is TGTGCTAGTGGTTTGGGACAGGGACCAGATACGCAGTATTTT. This codes for CASGLGQGPDTQYF.

The table lists this clonotype with many counts. The chain has TRBV11-2 and TRBJ2-7; a weak D match, TRBD1 (6 bases). CDR1 is SGHAT, CDR2 FQNNGV, per germline. This CDR3 has 15 residues. V lost 2 bases and J 1 base, leaving 12 bases between the germline ends. The DNA for the CDR3 is TGTGCCAGCAGCTTATTCAGGGGTCGGTCCTACGAGCAGTACTTC. Translating it yields CASSLFRGRSYEQYF.

This clonotype was seen a handful of times. Given a much more abundant clone one base away, this may be a read error. The J gene is TRBJ1-5, the V gene TRBV6-5; D call uncertain. This CDR3 region has 14 residues. Germline lookup yields CDR1 MNHEY and CDR2 SVGAGI. V was trimmed by 5 bases and J by 3 bases, leaving 11 bases between them. CDR3 DNA: TGTGCCAGCAGTCACGGGCGGAACAATCAGCCCCAGCATTTT. Translation: CASSHGRNNQPQHF.

This clonotype was found many times. The CDR3 DNA reads TGTGCCAGCAGGCCCGGACTAGCAGGCTCCTACGAGCAGTACTTC. Its protein is CASRPGLAGSYEQYF. The chain employs TRBV6-5 and TRBJ2-7, with 8 bases lining up with TRBD2. The V and J ends lost 6 bases and 0 bases, in that order; junction bases with no gene match: 7. The CDR3 is made up of 15 amino acids. CDR1 and CDR2 from the germline V gene are MNHEY and SVGAGI.

The chain has TRBV7-6 and TRBJ2-3; 7 positions agree with TRBD2. The CDR3 contains 18 residues. Per germline, CDR1 SGHVS and CDR2 FNYEAQ. Losses at the gene ends were 5 bases for V and 7 bases for J; bases not matched to a gene: 21. The CDR3 DNA sequence: TGTGCCAGCAGCCGCAGTGAGACTAGCAAAGCCTCCTTCTATACGCAGTATTTT. This translates into CASSRSETSKASFYTQYF.

This chain joins TRBV11-2 and TRBJ1-5; 8 bases fit TRBD1. In germline, CDR1 is SGHAT, CDR2 FQNNGV. V lost 5 bases, J lost 4 bases, and 10 bases stayed unmatched. CDR3 size: 16 residues. The CDR3 DNA sequence: TGTGCCAGCAGCAAGACAGGGGAGGGGATTAATCAGCCCCAGCATTTT. It specifies CASSKTGEGINQPQHF.

The sample holds many counts of this clonotype. The CDR3 nucleotides read TGTGCCAGCTGCAATAACAGACAGGAGACCCAGTACTTC. Its translation is CASCNNRQETQYF. The gene calls are TRBV3-1 and TRBJ2-5; a possible D gene is TRBD1 (5 bases). The CDR3 is 13 residues long. V was pared by 8 bases and J by 5 bases, with 15 bases between. Per the germline V gene, CDR1 is LGHDT and CDR2 is YNNKEL (reference sequence).

This rearrangement joins TRBV10-3 to TRBJ2-3; D remains ambiguous. There are 14 residues in the CDR3. From germline, CDR1 is ENHRY and CDR2 SYGVKD. The ends were cut back, 11 bases at V and 6 bases at J, with 21 bases in the middle. The CDR3 here is CASLIPSGPDTQYF. The CDR3 DNA reads as TGTGCCTCGCTGATCCCTTCCGGCCCGGATACGCAGTATTTT.

Concerning this clonotype: Since no conserved phenylalanine or tryptophan closes the CDR3, a read error is the likely cause. The DNA is left out, because the CDR3 cannot be placed on it with certainty; the CDR3 is given as TCRdb lists it. The rearrangement links TRBV20-1 to TRBJ1-2; the table's TRBD1 call for D was not verified on the DNA. The germline V gene has CDR1 DFQATT and CDR2 SNEGSKA (reference sequence). The CDR3 comprises 12 residues, both ends counted. The CDR3 loop is CSLTGDAYGCTV.

J is TRBJ1-5 and V is TRBV12-3 or TRBV12-4, with D unclear. The CDR3 is 14 amino acids. Trimming removed 7 bases at V and 4 bases at J, with 14 bases between. This CDR3 is CASTPRGGNQPQHF. CDR3 in DNA: TGTGCCAGCACCCCCCGGGGAGGTAATCAGCCCCAGCATTTT.

This clonotype has only a few counts. Given a much more abundant clone one base away, this may be a read error. V usage is TRBV5-6 and J usage is TRBJ2-3; D ambiguous. Trimming shortened V by 4 bases and J by 2 bases, and 17 bases separated the two germline ends. This CDR3 has 16 amino acids. Germline CDR1 SGHDT, CDR2 YYEEEE. The CDR3 protein is CASSVHTPENTDTQYF. The CDR3 nucleotides are TGTGCCAGCAGCGTACATACCCCTGAGAACACAGATACGCAGTATTTT.

The J gene is TRBJ1-6, the V gene TRBV11-1, with a tentative D call TRBD1 (5 bases). Germline loops: CDR1 SGHAT, CDR2 FQDESV (reference sequence). Trimming removed 10 bases at V and 10 bases at J, with 32 bases between. The CDR3 runs 18 residues. CDR3 DNA: TGTGCCATCACCAAAATGCTGGGGCTGATTGGCTTAAGCTCACCCCTCCACTTT. Its translation is CAITKMLGLIGLSSPLHF.

This clonotype was counted many times. The chain couples TRBV7-3 to TRBJ2-5, with D maybe TRBD2 (5 bases). The CDR3 consists of 13 residues. V was shortened by 5 bases and J by 5 bases, with 12 bases between the two germline ends. The germline gives CDR1 SGHTA, CDR2 FQGTGA. CDR3 residues: CASSVVGGETQYF. The CDR3, as DNA: TGTGCCAGCAGCGTCGTGGGCGGGGAGACCCAGTACTTC. Complete variable domain (other parts from reference TRBV7-3 and TRBJ2-5): GAGVSQTPSNKVTEKGKYVELRCDPISGHTALYWYRQSLGQGPEFLIYFQGTGAADDSGLPNDRFFAVRPEGSVSTLKIQRTERGDSAVYLCASSVVGGETQYFGPGTRLLVL.

Remarks on this clonotype: The junction does not match germline at one end; this may be a read error. J is TRBJ2-6 and V is TRBV24-1; 8 bases agree with TRBD2. Germline V gives CDR1 KGHDR, CDR2 SFDVKD. The length of the CDR3 is 14 residues. CDR3 residues: CTTGGGPGANVLTF. CDR3 DNA sequence: TGTACCACCGGCGGGGGGCCTGGGGCCAACGTCCTGACCTTC.

This clonotype showed up many times. The chain employs TRBV20-1 and TRBJ2-2, with 9 bases aligning to TRBD2. The J segment lost 6 bases and the V segment lost 3 bases, leaving 8 bases of the junction unmatched. CDR1 DFQATT and CDR2 SNEGSKA come from the germline V gene (reference sequence). The CDR3 extends over 15 amino acids. CDR3 nucleotide sequence: TGCAGTGCTAGTGACCCGGGACTAGCATCCGGGGAGCTGTTTTTT. Translated, it gives CSASDPGLASGELFF.

With regard to this clonotype: Being one base from a much bigger clone, this may be a read error. The chain carries TRBV6-1 and TRBJ2-3; D is undetermined. Near its end, the DNA agrees better with TRBJ1-5, so the J call may be wrong. CDR1 MNHNS and CDR2 SASEGT come from the germline V gene. CDR3 size: 15 residues. The CDR3: CASISLGGLTDTQHF. The CDR3 DNA reads TGTGCCAGCATTTCCCTGGGAGGGCTCACAGATACGCAGCATTTT.

As regards this clonotype: A much bigger clone sits one base away, suggesting this may be a read error. CDR3 nucleotides: TGTGCCAGCAGCTTGGTAGTGGCGGAGCAGTTCTTC. Its protein product is CASSLVVAEQFF. The chain links TRBV5-6 to TRBJ2-1; D is uncertain. V lost 0 bases and J 10 bases, leaving 8 bases between the germline ends. Germline V lookup: CDR1 SGHDT, CDR2 YYEEEE. The CDR3 loop spans 12 amino acids.

The gene calls are TRBV11-1 and TRBJ2-5, with a weak D call TRBD2 (5 bases). Germline V gene lookup returns CDR1 SGHAT and CDR2 FQDESV (reference sequence). The CDR3 consists of 13 residues. The CDR3 reads CARDLGREETQYF. The CDR3 DNA reads TGTGCTAGAGATTTAGGGCGGGAAGAGACCCAGTACTTC.

Many counts were recorded for this clonotype. The gene calls are TRBV19 and TRBJ2-2; D is unresolved. The CDR3 is 14 residues long. Per germline, CDR1 LNHDA and CDR2 SQIVND (reference sequence). V dropped 6 bases and J dropped 5 bases, with 13 bases sitting between them. The CDR3 is CASRQPGVTGELFF. CDR3 DNA: TGTGCCAGTAGGCAACCTGGGGTTACCGGGGAGCTGTTTTTT.

The table lists this clonotype with a few counts. The V gene is TRBV27, the J gene TRBJ1-2; D is undetermined. Trimming stripped 6 bases from V and 6 bases from J, with 23 bases between. This CDR3 contains 16 residues. Looked up from germline, CDR1 is MNHEY and CDR2 is SMNVEV (reference sequence). The chain's CDR3 is CASRPGSQYPGDGYTF. CDR3 nucleotides: TGTGCCAGCAGGCCCGGGAGCCAGTATCCCGGGGATGGCTACACCTTC.

This clonotype occurred many times. The chain joins TRBV20-1 to TRBJ2-3, with a weak D call TRBD2 (6 bases). Germline CDR1 is DFQATT and CDR2 is SNEGSKA (reference sequence). This CDR3 is 15 amino acids long. V shed 6 bases and J shed 0 bases, with 16 bases lying between them. CDR3 nucleotides: TGCAGTGCCCCAACCTCTAGCGAAAGCACAGATACGCAGTATTTT. This translates into CSAPTSSESTDTQYF.

This clonotype was observed a single time. V usage is TRBV7-9 and J usage is TRBJ1-3, with 7 bases matching TRBD1. The CDR3 is made up of 18 amino acids. The junction had 11 bases not matched to a gene; V was cut back by 1 base and J by 2 bases. Germline CDR1 is SEHNR and CDR2 is FQNEAQ (reference sequence). The CDR3 DNA reads as TGTGCCAGCAGCTTAGTTGCGGTTCCGGGACAGCCTGGAAACACCATATATTTT. Translating gives CASSLVAVPGQPGNTIYF.

The table lists this clonotype with many counts. The CDR3 sequence is CASSDERGLLTDTQYF. The CDR3 nucleotides are TGCGCCAGCAGTGACGAGCGGGGCCTACTCACAGATACGCAGTATTTT. V is TRBV10-1 and J is TRBJ2-3; TRBD2 agrees at 7 bases. This CDR3 comprises 16 residues. In germline, CDR1 is WNHNN, CDR2 SYGVQD (reference sequence). The V segment lost 3 bases and the J segment 2 bases; nucleotides outside the gene matches: 8.

Many counts were recorded for this clonotype. The V gene is TRBV28, the J gene TRBJ2-7, with D unresolved. This CDR3 comprises 14 residues. In germline, CDR1 is MDHEN, CDR2 SYDVKM. Deletions cut 7 bases from V and 6 bases from J, with 19 bases between. Here the CDR3 DNA reads TGTGCCAGCACCCTCTCCCAGCAGCTGGGCGAGCAGTACTTC. Encoded protein: CASTLSQQLGEQYF.

The chain employs TRBV29-1 and TRBJ1-3, with D uncertain. The germline V gene encodes CDR1 SQVTM and CDR2 ANQGSEA. Trimming shortened V by 6 bases and J by 6 bases, and 12 bases separated the two germline ends. The CDR3 is 12 amino acids. The CDR3 nucleotides are TGCAGCGTGGACCACGGAGCAAACACCATATATTTT. Protein product: CSVDHGANTIYF.

This clonotype has ten or more counts. CDR3 nucleotide sequence: TGTGCCAGTAGTATAGATCTAGGGGGTTGGACCGGGGAGCTGTTTTTT. It yields the protein CASSIDLGGWTGELFF. This chain uses TRBV19 with TRBJ2-2, with a weak D call TRBD1 (6 bases). This CDR3 has 16 residues. Trimming took off 0 bases at V and 5 bases at J, with 13 bases between the two ends. Germline assignment: CDR1 LNHDA and CDR2 SQIVND (reference sequence).

The V and J genes are TRBV9 and TRBJ2-7, with D unresolved. V dropped 3 bases and J dropped 0 bases, with 16 bases sitting between them. The CDR3 loop spans 16 amino acids. CDR1 SGDLS and CDR2 YYNGEE come from the germline V gene. CDR3 residues: CASSANGFGNSYEQYF. The CDR3 DNA reads TGTGCCAGCAGCGCAAATGGCTTCGGAAACTCCTACGAGCAGTACTTC.

The chain couples TRBV5-4 to TRBJ2-2; TRBD2 aligns across 16 bases. The CDR3 consists of 17 residues. Trimming removed 4 bases from V and 4 bases from J; junction bases left unmatched: 4. Germline loops: CDR1 SGHNT, CDR2 YYREEE (reference sequence). In DNA, the CDR3 is TGTGCCAGCAGCCCGGGACTAGCGGGAGGGCTCACCGGGGAGCTGTTTTTT. Encoded protein: CASSPGLAGGLTGELFF.

In this sample, this clonotype turned up once. Given a much more abundant clone one base away, this may be a read error. The genes are TRBV20-1 and TRBJ2-7; D is perhaps TRBD1 or TRBD2 (5 bases each). Germline lookup yields CDR1 DFQATT and CDR2 SNEGSKA (reference sequence). This CDR3 region has 14 residues. The V end lost 4 bases, the J end lost 9 bases, and 22 bases lay between the germline ends. This CDR3 reads CSATPTRGSSGQYF. CDR3 sequence (DNA): TGCAGTGCTACCCCAACTAGGGGTTCCTCCGGGCAGTACTTC.

This clonotype was counted ten times or more. The V call is TRBV4-1, the J call TRBJ1-5, with no clear D. V was cut by 2 bases and J by 2 bases, with 16 bases left in between. Germline CDR1 is MGHRA and CDR2 is YSYEKL. The CDR3 runs 17 residues. The CDR3 bases are TGCGCCAGCAGCCAATTCACCGCTGGGGTGGGCAATCAGCCCCAGCATTTT. Residues: CASSQFTAGVGNQPQHF.